This is a list of T cell receptor beta chains from one sample in a study of blood T cell repertoires in COVID-19. Sequencing was performed with immunoSEQ multiplex PCR; in TCRdb, only in-frame clones are kept and a portion is missing. The profile shows 200,000 to 300,000 clones, approximately 90% of them singletons. The sequenced sample was PBMCs or T cells enriched from blood (not recorded which). These receptors were obtained from a man between 35 and 55 years old who had recovered from COVID-19. CDR3s leave out the opening cysteine and the closing phenylalanine or tryptophan.

>TRBJ2-3|TRBV19
ASSTPGHPKSTDTQY
>TRBJ1-1|TRBV7-9
ASSPTGGTEAF
>TRBJ2-1|TRBV27
ASSREVAPRNEQF
>TRBJ1-1|TRBV5-1
ASSSLTGEGTEAF
>TRBJ1-3|TRBV19
ASSIGQHGAGAGNTIY
>TRBJ2-1|TRBV18
ASSPRGQLAVPSYNEQF
>TRBJ2-7|TRBV2
ASSRGYEQY
>TRBJ1-4|TRBV2
ASLQGAGEKLF
>TRBJ1-2|TRBV12-3/TRBV12-4
ASSLGRDYGYT
>TRBJ2-1|TRBV28
ASSSPGTGAYNEQF
>TRBJ2-3|TRBV3-1/TRBV3-2
ASSQASTTTDTQY
>TRBJ2-1|TRBV4-1
ASSQEWFSSYNEQF
>TRBJ2-7|TRBV7-9
ASSSRQANSYEQY
>TRBJ1-5|TRBV4-1
ASSRADRDIYQPQH
>TRBJ2-7|TRBV10-3
AISEVAGVSYEQY
>TRBJ1-1|TRBV11-2
ASSFQGTEAF
>TRBJ2-5|TRBV11-3
ASSLVSLRGGPVTQY
>TRBJ2-5|TRBV4-1
ASSQRLAGVGTKETQY
>TRBJ2-7|TRBV20-1
SARAGVEQY
>TRBJ1-3|TRBV5-6
ASSMGQGFSGNTIY
>TRBJ1-1|TRBV6-5
ASSGTAPLNTEAF
>TRBJ1-6|TRBV6-5
ASSYSLTGGNSPLH
>TRBJ1-5|TRBV6-4
ASSDPPGASNQPQH
>TRBJ1-2|TRBV28
ASSLSASDVYGYT
>TRBJ2-3|TRBV3-1/TRBV3-2
ASRDSGPNTQY
>TRBJ2-5|TRBV24-1
ATRETSGRETQY
>TRBJ2-1|TRBV14
ASSYNLRTGGTYNEQF
>TRBJ2-1|TRBV2
ASSEQVISSYNEQF
>TRBJ2-7|TRBV2
ARTKDLRDSYEQY
>TRBJ2-5|TRBV28
ASSFGTSGSQETQY
>TRBJ2-7|TRBV2
ASQRTGGYEQY
>TRBJ1-1|TRBV11-3
ASSFGGGGTEAF
>TRBJ2-3|TRBV7-3
ASSPTTTSGGSDTQY
>TRBJ1-2|TRBV7-9
ASSEGQGSYYGYT
>TRBJ2-1|TRBV7-3
ASSLSVAQLNNEQF
>TRBJ1-2|TRBV19
ASAVQGVDGYT
>TRBJ2-3|TRBV19
ASYAGPRATDTQY
>TRBJ2-7|TRBV29-1
SVGTSGSYEQY
>TRBJ2-5|TRBV24-1
ATSDLGSPYDRVRETQY
>TRBJ1-1|TRBV15
ATSRVGGVMNTEAF
>TRBJ2-7|TRBV5-6
ASSQGYEQY
>TRBJ2-7|TRBV28
ASSLFTSGTYEQY
>TRBJ2-5|TRBV5-1
ASSPLDSMEETQY
>TRBJ1-5|TRBV18
ASSRLESNQPQH
>TRBJ2-2|TRBV11-2
ASSTTFGTFSSGELF
>TRBJ1-2|TRBV12-5
ASGLSTFLGQDYGYT
>TRBJ1-3|TRBV7-2
ASSLIGDKTGNTIY
>TRBJ2-1|TRBV18
ASSPGQGDEQF
>TRBJ2-1|TRBV7-2
ASSLAADNEQF